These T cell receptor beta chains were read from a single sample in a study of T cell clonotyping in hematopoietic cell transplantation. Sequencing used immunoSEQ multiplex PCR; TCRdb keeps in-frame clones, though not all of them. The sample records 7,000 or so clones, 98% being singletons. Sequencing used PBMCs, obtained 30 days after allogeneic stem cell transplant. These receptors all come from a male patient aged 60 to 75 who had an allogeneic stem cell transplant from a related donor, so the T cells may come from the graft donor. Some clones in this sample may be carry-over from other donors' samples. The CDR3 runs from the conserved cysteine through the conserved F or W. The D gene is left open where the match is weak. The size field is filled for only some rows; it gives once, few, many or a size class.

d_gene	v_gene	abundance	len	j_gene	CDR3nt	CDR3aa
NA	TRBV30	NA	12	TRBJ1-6	TGTGCCTGGAGCGATACAGGGAGACCCCTCCACTTT	CAWSDTGRPLHF
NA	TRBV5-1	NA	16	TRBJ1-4	TGCGCCAGCAGCGATTCGACAGTATTAACTAATGAAAAACTGTTTTTT	CASSDSTVLTNEKLFF
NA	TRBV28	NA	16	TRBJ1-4	TGTGCCAGCATTCCTTCTTGGGGGGCCCGGAGCGAAAAACTGTTTTTT	CASIPSWGARSEKLFF
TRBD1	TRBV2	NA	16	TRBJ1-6	TGTGCCAGCAGTCGAGGGACAGGGGATCGGCATTCACCCCTCCACTTT	CASSRGTGDRHSPLHF
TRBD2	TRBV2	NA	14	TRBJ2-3	TGTGCCAGCAACGGGGGGGCCAGCACAGATACGCAGTATTTT	CASNGGASTDTQYF
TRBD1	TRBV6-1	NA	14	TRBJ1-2	TGTGCCAGCAGCGCAACCGGGACAGGATATGGCTACACCTTC	CASSATGTGYGYTF
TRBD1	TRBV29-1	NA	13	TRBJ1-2	TGCAGCGCTACGACAGGGTTGGGCGATGGCTACACCTTC	CSATTGLGDGYTF
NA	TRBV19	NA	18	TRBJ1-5	TGTGCCAGTAGTAGGTCTCTTGGGGGCCCTCATAGCAATCAGCCCCAGCATTTT	CASSRSLGGPHSNQPQHF
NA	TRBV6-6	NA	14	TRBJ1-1	TGTGCCAGCATTATGAGGGCTGCTGGGCCTGAAGCTTTCTTT	CASIMRAAGPEAFF
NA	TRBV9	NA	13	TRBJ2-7	TGTGCCAGCAGCGTAGGGTCGAGCGGGGAGCAGTACTTC	CASSVGSSGEQYF
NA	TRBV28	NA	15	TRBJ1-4	TGTGCCAGCAGTACTAGGGGATCAACTAATGAAAAACTGTTTTTT	CASSTRGSTNEKLFF
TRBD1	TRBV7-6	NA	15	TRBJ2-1	TGTGCCAGCAGCTTAGAAAGGACAGGGCCACATGAGCAGTTCTTC	CASSLERTGPHEQFF
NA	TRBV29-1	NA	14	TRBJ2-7	TGCAGCGTTGTAGTGACTTTCCTGGGCGACGAGCAGTACTTC	CSVVVTFLGDEQYF
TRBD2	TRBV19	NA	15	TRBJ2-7	TGTGCCAGTAGTCCTTCTAGCGGGGGGTCCTACGAGCAGTACTTC	CASSPSSGGSYEQYF
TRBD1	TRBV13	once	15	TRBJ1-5	TGTGCCAGCAGCCAAAATTCAGGGGGCGGCCAGCCCCAGCATTTT	CASSQNSGGGQPQHF
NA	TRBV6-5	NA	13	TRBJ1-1	TGTGCCAGCAGTTGGACGCTGGACACTGAAGCTTTCTTT	CASSWTLDTEAFF
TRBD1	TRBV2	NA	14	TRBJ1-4	TGTGCCAGCAGGCCGGGACAGAATAATGAAAAACTGTTTTTT	CASRPGQNNEKLFF
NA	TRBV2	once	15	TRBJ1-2	TGTGCCAGCAGTTCCACGGTCCACAGGGACTATGGCTACACCTTC	CASSSTVHRDYGYTF
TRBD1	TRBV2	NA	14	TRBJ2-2	TGTGCCAGCTGCCGGGACAGATACACCGGGGAGCTGTTTTTT	CASCRDRYTGELFF
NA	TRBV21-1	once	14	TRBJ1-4	TGTGCCAGCAGTGACACCCCAACTAATGAAAAACTGTTTTTT	CASSDTPTNEKLFF
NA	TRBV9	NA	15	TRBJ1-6	TGTGCCAGCAGCCCAGCTGGGGAAGTGGGTTCACCCCTCCACTTT	CASSPAGEVGSPLHF
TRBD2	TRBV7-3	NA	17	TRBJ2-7	TGTGCCAGCAGCTTGGGCACCGGGACTAGCGGCTCCTACGAGCAGTACTTC	CASSLGTGTSGSYEQYF
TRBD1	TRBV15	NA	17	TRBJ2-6	TGTGCCACCAGCGGTAAGCTGACAGGGAGCGGGGCCAACGTCCTGACTTTC	CATSGKLTGSGANVLTF
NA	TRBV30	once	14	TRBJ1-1	TGTGCCTGGACCGCGCATCAGGGCTTCGGTAGGGCTTTCTTT	CAWTAHQGFGRAFF
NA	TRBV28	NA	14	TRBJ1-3	TGTGCCAGCACGGACTACGAGTCGGGAAACACCATATATTTT	CASTDYESGNTIYF